What follows are 18 T cell receptor beta chains derived from one specimen sequenced in a study of regulatory T cells in long-lasting Graves disease. Sequencing libraries for TCR beta were prepared with iRepertoire HTBI primers and Arm-PCR of CDR3 regions. Each CDR3 protein is one row after TCRdb ran MiXCR on the multiplex PCR reads. The sample gives more than 450,000 distinct CDR3 sequences, about 12% of which show up once; almost 9% is in the top ten. Time point here: newly diagnosed GD, antithyroid drugs for less than 3 months. Preparation of the TCR library used RNA extracted from PBMCs. These data were also reused for a study on T cells in Graves' hyperthyroidism and ophthalmopathy.

The source material was peripheral blood mononuclear cells (PBMCs), sampled at new diagnosis, from a patient treated with antithyroid drugs. The receptors come from a woman in her 30s with Graves disease.

This clonotype showed up many times. The CDR3 DNA follows: TGTGCCAGCAGTTACTCGAGGGCTCGTGGCTACACCTTC. Translation gives CASSYSRARGYTF. The rearrangement links TRBV6-5 to TRBJ1-2, with D unresolved. Germline V gives CDR1 MNHEY, CDR2 SVGAGI. Trimming left V 0 bases short and J 7 bases short, with 9 bases between. The CDR3 spans 13 residues.

This clonotype showed up just a few times. The rearrangement links TRBV25-1 to TRBJ2-3; D perhaps matches TRBD2 (5 bases). V lost 5 bases and J lost 6, with 21 bases in between. The CDR3 extends over 16 amino acids. The germline CDR1 and CDR2 sequences are MGHDK and SYGVNS. The CDR3 coding sequence is TGTGCCAGCAGTAAATCCCGGTACCCAAGGAGGGATACGCAGTATTTT. This translates into CASSKSRYPRRDTQYF.

This clonotype was detected ten times or more. CDR3 nucleotides: TGTGCCAGCAGTACTAGACAGGGGAGCACTGGAAACACCATATATTTT. This encodes CASSTRQGSTGNTIYF. The chain couples TRBV28 to TRBJ1-3; the match to TRBD1 covers 8 bases. Trimming at V came to 5 bases and at J to 2 bases, leaving 8 bases not matched to a gene. The CDR3 runs 16 residues. Looked up from germline, CDR1 is MDHEN and CDR2 is SYDVKM.

In its sample, this clonotype was seen many times. The V gene is TRBV7-2, the J gene TRBJ2-3; D uncertain. Trimming removed 0 bases at V and 8 bases at J, with 6 bases between. Germline V gene data show CDR1 as SGHTA and CDR2 as FQGNSA. The CDR3 is 12 residues long. The CDR3 DNA follows: TGTGCCAGCAGCTTAGCGCCTTCTACGCAGTATTTT. This sequence encodes CASSLAPSTQYF.

This clonotype has at least ten counts. The gene calls are TRBV7-6 and TRBJ2-7; a possible D gene is TRBD1 (5 bases). The CDR3 has 15 amino acids. The germline V and J ends were trimmed by 1 base and 1 base, with 11 bases remaining between them. The germline CDR1 and CDR2 sequences are SGHVS and FNYEAQ. CDR3 coding DNA: TGTGCCAGCAGCTTAGTAGGGCAGGGTTCCTACGAGCAGTACTTC. This encodes CASSLVGQGSYEQYF.

CDR3 amino acids: CASSQFNNEQFF. The DNA for the CDR3 is TGTGCCAGCAGCCAATTCAACAATGAGCAGTTCTTC. The J gene is TRBJ2-1, the V gene TRBV3-1, with D unresolved. Trimming took 2 bases from V and 5 from J, leaving 4 bases between them. Germline-derived CDR1 and CDR2 are LGHDT and YNNKEL (reference sequence). CDR3 length equals 12 residues.

This clonotype was counted ten times or more. The V and J genes are TRBV2 and TRBJ2-5; D gene ambiguous. Trimming left V 2 bases short and J 7 bases short, with 5 bases between. The germline V gene has CDR1 SNHLY and CDR2 FYNNEI. The CDR3 has 11 amino acids. The CDR3 loop is CASSETGTQYF. Here the CDR3 DNA reads TGTGCCAGCAGTGAAACTGGGACCCAGTACTTC.

This clonotype was observed at least ten times. The V and J genes are TRBV9 and TRBJ2-5; no reliable D call. Germline CDR1 is SGDLS and CDR2 is YYNGEE. The CDR3 totals 13 residues. The V end was cut by 4 bases, the J end by 2 bases, with 9 bases between. CDR3 sequence (DNA): TGTGCCAGCAGCTTTGGATCACAAGAGACCCAGTACTTC. Translated: CASSFGSQETQYF.

This clonotype showed up many times. V is TRBV6-2 or TRBV6-3 and J is TRBJ1-1; 7 nucleotides match TRBD1. The CDR3 covers 13 residues. The germline CDR1 and CDR2 sequences are MNHEY and SVGEGT. The V segment lost 6 bases and the J segment 10 bases; nucleotides outside the gene matches: 11. CDR3 amino acids: CASRKQGRLRAFF. The CDR3 DNA reads as TGTGCCAGCAGAAAACAGGGGCGATTGAGAGCTTTCTTT.

A few counts support this clonotype. The chain has TRBV7-8 and TRBJ2-1; perhaps TRBD2 as D (6 bases). CDR1 is SGHVS, CDR2 FQNEAQ, per germline. The germline V and J ends were trimmed by 1 base and 0 bases, with 13 bases remaining between them. The CDR3 consists of 17 residues. The CDR3 bases are TGTGCCAGCAGCTTAGGGGGCCGGGGGAGCTCCTACAATGAGCAGTTCTTC. This gives the protein CASSLGGRGSSYNEQFF.

The table lists this clonotype with many counts. The V and J genes are TRBV12-3 or TRBV12-4 and TRBJ2-7, with D perhaps assigned TRBD1 or TRBD2 (6 bases each). The V gene lost 8 bases and the J gene lost 7 bases, with 12 bases spanning the gap. CDR3 length equals 11 residues. This chain's CDR3 is CASGRGDEQYF. The CDR3, as DNA: TGTGCCAGCGGAAGGGGGGATGAGCAGTACTTC.

This clonotype was observed many times. This chain joins TRBV6-2 or TRBV6-3 and TRBJ2-7; 15 nucleotides line up with TRBD2. The CDR3 spans 20 residues. CDR1 is MNHEY, CDR2 SVGEGT, per germline. The V gene end was trimmed by 6 bases and the J gene end by 0 bases; junction bases not matched to a gene: 15. The CDR3, as DNA: TGTGCCAGCAGCCGCCTTACCGGGACTAGCGGGAGGCGAACCTCCTACGAGCAGTACTTC. This codes for CASSRLTGTSGRRTSYEQYF.

Only a few counts were recorded for this clonotype. The genes are TRBV5-6 and TRBJ1-6, with 11 bases matching TRBD1. CDR3 length: 15 residues. Trimming at V came to 2 bases and at J to 9 bases, leaving 4 bases not matched to a gene. The germline gives CDR1 SGHDT, CDR2 YYEEEE. The CDR3 here is CASSFGTGGSSPLHF. The CDR3 DNA reads as TGTGCCAGCAGCTTCGGGACAGGGGGTAGTTCACCCCTCCACTTT.

V usage is TRBV28 and J usage is TRBJ1-4, with 11 bases that match TRBD1. This CDR3 comprises 15 residues. Germline CDR1 and CDR2: MDHEN and SYDVKM. V lost 3 bases and J lost 7; bases outside the gene matches: 4. This CDR3 is CASSFRTGGSEKLFF. In DNA form, the CDR3 reads TGTGCCAGCAGTTTTCGGACAGGGGGCAGTGAAAAACTGTTTTTT.

On this clonotype: A read error is possible here, since a much larger clone lies one base away. The V and J genes are TRBV29-1 and TRBJ2-1; 11 bases agree with TRBD2. The germline gives CDR1 SQVTM, CDR2 ANQGSEA. Losses at the gene ends were 4 bases for V and 6 bases for J; bases not matched to a gene: 14. The CDR3 extends over 17 amino acids. DNA of the CDR3: TGCAGCGTTGGAGATGTCCTGGGACTAGCGGTCTTCAATGAGCAGTTCTTC. Translated: CSVGDVLGLAVFNEQFF.

The V and J genes are TRBV20-1 and TRBJ2-2; 7 bases map to TRBD2. This CDR3 spans 14 amino acids. The V gene end was trimmed by 5 bases and the J gene end by 1 base; junction bases not matched to a gene: 4. CDR1 is DFQATT, CDR2 SNEGSKA, per germline (reference sequence). The CDR3 nucleotides read TGCAGTGCTCGGCTAGCGGAGAACACCGGGGAGCTGTTTTTT. This sequence encodes CSARLAENTGELFF.

The rearrangement joins TRBV5-6 to TRBJ2-7; D remains unclear. Germline V gene data show CDR1 as SGHDT and CDR2 as YYEEEE. The V and J ends lost 0 bases and 4 bases respectively, with 11 bases between them. The CDR3 runs to 14 residues. This chain's CDR3 is CASSLAGVEYEQYF. Here the CDR3 DNA reads TGTGCCAGCAGCTTGGCTGGAGTTGAATACGAGCAGTACTTC.

Many counts were recorded for this clonotype. The chain combines TRBV7-9 with TRBJ2-6, with a possible D match to TRBD1 (6 bases). The V end lost 5 bases, the J end lost 2 bases, and 16 bases lay between the germline ends. Germline assignment: CDR1 SEHNR and CDR2 FQNEAQ (reference sequence). The CDR3 length is 17 residues. CDR3 region: CASSPERGRPGANVLTF. The CDR3 nucleotides read TGTGCCAGCAGCCCAGAAAGGGGGAGACCTGGGGCCAACGTCCTGACTTTC.